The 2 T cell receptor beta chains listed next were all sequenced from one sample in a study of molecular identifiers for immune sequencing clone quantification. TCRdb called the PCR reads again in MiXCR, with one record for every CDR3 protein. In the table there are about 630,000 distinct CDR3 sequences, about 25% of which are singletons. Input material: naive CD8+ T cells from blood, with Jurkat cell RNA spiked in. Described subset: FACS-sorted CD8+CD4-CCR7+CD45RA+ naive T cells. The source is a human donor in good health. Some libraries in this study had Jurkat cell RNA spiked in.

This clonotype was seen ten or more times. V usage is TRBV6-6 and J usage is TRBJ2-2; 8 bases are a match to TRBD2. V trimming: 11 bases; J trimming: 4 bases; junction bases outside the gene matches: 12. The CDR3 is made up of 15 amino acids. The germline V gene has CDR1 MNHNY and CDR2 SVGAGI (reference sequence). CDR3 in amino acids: CAGRRQRGSTGELFF. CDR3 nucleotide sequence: TGTGCCGGGCGACGGCAGCGGGGGTCCACCGGGGAGCTGTTTTTT.

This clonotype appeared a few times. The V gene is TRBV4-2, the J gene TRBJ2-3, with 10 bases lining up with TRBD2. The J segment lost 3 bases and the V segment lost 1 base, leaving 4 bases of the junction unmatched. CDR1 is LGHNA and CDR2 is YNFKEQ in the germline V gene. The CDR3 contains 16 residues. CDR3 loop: CASSQVGTSETDTQYF. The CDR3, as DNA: TGTGCCAGCAGCCAAGTAGGGACTAGCGAGACAGATACGCAGTATTTT.